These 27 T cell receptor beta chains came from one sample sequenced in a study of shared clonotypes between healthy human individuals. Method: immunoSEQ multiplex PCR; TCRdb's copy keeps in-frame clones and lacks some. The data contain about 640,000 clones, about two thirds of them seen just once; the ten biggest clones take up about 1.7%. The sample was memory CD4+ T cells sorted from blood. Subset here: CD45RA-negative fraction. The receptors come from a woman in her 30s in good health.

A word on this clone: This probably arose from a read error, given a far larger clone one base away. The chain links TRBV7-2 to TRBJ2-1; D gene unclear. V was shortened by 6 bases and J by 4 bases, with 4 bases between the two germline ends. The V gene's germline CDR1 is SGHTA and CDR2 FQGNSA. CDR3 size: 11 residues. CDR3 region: CASRSYNEQFF. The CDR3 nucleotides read TGTGCCAGCAGATCATACAATGAGCAGTTCTTC. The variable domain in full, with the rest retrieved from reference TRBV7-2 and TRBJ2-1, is GAGVSQSPSNKVTEKGKDVELRCDPISGHTALYWYRQSLGQGLEFLIYFQGNSAPDKSGLPSDRFSAERTGGSVSTLTIQRTQQEDSAVYLCASRSYNEQFFGPGTRLTVL.

The CDR3 DNA reads as TGTGCCAGCTCACCATTGAGCTCCTACGAGCAGTACTTC. It yields the protein CASSPLSSYEQYF. This chain links TRBV18 with TRBJ2-7; D is unclear. Trimming removed 2 bases from V and 0 bases from J, with 5 bases in between. The CDR3 is made up of 13 amino acids. Germline values: CDR1 KGHSH, CDR2 LQKENI.

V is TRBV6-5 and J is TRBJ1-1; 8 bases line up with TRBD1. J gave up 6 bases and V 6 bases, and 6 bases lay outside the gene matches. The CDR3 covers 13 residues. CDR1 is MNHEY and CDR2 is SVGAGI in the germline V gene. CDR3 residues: CASSRTGRSEAFF. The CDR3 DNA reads TGTGCCAGCAGCCGGACAGGGAGGTCTGAAGCTTTCTTT.

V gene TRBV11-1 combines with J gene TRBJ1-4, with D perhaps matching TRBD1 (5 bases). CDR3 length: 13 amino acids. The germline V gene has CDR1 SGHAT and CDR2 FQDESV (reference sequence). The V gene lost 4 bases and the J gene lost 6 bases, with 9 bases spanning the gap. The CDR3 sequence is CASSSTVDEKLFF. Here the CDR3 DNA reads TGTGCCAGCAGCTCGACAGTAGATGAAAAACTGTTTTTT.

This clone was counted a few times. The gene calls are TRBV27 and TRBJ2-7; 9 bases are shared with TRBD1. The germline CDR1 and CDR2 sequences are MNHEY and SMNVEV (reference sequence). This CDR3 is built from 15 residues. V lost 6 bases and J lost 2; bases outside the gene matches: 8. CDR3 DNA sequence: TGTGCCAGCAGCCCCAGGGGGACAGGGCCCTACGAGCAGTACTTC. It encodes CASSPRGTGPYEQYF.

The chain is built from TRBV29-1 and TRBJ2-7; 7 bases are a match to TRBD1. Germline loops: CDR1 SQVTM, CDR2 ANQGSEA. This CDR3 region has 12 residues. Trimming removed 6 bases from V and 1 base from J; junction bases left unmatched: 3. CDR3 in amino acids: CSVGQTSYEQYF. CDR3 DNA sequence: TGCAGCGTGGGACAGACGTCCTACGAGCAGTACTTC.

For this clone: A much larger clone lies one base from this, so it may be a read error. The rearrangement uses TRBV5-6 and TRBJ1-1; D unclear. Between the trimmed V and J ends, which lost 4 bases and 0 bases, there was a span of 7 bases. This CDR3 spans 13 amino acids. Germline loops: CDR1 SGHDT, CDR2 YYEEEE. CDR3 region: CASSRTVNTEAFF. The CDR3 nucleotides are TGTGCCAGCAGCCGAACAGTGAACACTGAAGCTTTCTTT.

In DNA, the CDR3 is TGTGCCAGCAGCCGAGAAGGTATGGGGCTCACGGAGCAGTTCTTC. It specifies CASSREGMGLTEQFF. The V gene is TRBV9, the J gene TRBJ2-1; TRBD1 might be the D (5 bases). Germline-derived CDR1 and CDR2 are SGDLS and YYNGEE. V was pared by 4 bases and J by 10 bases, with 21 bases between. CDR3 length: 15 residues.

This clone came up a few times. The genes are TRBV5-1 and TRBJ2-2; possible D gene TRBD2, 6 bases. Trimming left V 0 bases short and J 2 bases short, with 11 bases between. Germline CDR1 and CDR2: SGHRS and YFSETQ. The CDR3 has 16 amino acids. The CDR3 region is CASSLGNSGNTGELFF. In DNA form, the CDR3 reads TGCGCCAGCAGCTTGGGGAATAGCGGAAACACCGGGGAGCTGTTTTTT.

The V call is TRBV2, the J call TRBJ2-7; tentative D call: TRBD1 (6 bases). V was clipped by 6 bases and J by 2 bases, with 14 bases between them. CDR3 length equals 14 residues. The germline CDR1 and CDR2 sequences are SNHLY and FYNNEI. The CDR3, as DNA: TGTGCCAGCAGCGAACAGGGACCACCCTACGAGCAGTACTTC. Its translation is CASSEQGPPYEQYF.

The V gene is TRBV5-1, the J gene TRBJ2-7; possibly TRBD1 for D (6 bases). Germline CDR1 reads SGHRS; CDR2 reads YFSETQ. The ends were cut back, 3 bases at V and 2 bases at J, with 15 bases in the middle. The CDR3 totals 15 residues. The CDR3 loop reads CASSSEVGGPYEQYF. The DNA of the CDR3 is TGCGCCAGCAGCTCCGAAGTAGGGGGACCCTACGAGCAGTACTTC.

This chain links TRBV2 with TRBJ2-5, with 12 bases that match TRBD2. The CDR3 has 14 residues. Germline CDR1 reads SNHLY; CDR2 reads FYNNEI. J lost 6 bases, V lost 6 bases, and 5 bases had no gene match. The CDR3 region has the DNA TGTGCCAGCAGAGAGCTAGCGGGGGGGCAGACCCAGTACTTC. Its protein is CASRELAGGQTQYF.

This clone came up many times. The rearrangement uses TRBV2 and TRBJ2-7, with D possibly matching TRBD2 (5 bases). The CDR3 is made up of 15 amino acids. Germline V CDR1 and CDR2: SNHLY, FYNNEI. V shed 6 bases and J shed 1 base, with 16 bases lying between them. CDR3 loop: CASSAPEAVSYEQYF. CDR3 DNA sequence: TGTGCCAGCAGCGCCCCGGAGGCAGTTTCCTACGAGCAGTACTTC.

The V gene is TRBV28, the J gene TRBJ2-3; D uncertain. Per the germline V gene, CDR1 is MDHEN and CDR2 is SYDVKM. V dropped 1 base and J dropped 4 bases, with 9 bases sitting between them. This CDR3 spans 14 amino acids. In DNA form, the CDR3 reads TGTGCCAGCAGTTTATCCAGGTCCCCAGATACGCAGTATTTT. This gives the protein CASSLSRSPDTQYF. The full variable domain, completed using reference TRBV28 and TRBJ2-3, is DVKVTQSSRYLVKRTGEKVFLECVQDMDHENMFWYRQDPGLGLRLIYFSYDVKMKEKGDIPEGYSVSREKKERFSLILESASTNQTSMYLCASSLSRSPDTQYFGPGTRLTVL.

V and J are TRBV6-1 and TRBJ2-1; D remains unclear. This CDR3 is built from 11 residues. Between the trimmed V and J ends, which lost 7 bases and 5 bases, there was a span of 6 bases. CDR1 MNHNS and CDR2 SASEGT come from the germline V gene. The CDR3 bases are TGTGCCAGCACCATAGACAATGAGCAGTTCTTC. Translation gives CASTIDNEQFF.

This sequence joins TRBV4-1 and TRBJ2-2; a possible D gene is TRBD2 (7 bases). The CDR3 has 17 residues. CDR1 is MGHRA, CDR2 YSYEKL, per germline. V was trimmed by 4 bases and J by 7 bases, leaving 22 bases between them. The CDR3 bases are TGCGCCAGCAGCCCAACAGAACGGGGGGCGCATATCGGGGAGCTGTTTTTT. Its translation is CASSPTERGAHIGELFF.

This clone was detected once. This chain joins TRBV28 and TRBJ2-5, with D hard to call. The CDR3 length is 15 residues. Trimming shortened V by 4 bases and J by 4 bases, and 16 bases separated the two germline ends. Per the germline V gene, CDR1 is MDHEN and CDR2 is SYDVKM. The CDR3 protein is CASSSNPTSAETQYF. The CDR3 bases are TGTGCCAGCAGTTCAAACCCGACCAGTGCAGAGACCCAGTACTTC.

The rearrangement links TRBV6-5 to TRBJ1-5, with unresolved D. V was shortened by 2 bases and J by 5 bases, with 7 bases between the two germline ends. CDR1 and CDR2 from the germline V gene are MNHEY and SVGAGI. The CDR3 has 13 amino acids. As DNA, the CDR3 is TGTGCCAGCAGTTACGGATCCCATCAGCCCCAGCATTTT. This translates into CASSYGSHQPQHF.

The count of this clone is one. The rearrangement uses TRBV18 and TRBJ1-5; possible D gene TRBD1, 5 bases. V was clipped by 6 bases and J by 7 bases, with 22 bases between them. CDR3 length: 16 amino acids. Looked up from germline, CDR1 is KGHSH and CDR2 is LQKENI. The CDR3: CASSPGPLQDKQPQHF. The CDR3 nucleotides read TGTGCCAGCTCCCCCGGACCGTTACAGGACAAACAGCCCCAGCATTTT.

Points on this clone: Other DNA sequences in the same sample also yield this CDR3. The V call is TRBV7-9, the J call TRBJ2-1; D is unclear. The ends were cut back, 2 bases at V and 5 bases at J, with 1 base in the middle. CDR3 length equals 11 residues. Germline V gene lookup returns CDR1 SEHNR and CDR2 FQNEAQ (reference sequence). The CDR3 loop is CASSLNNEQFF. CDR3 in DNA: TGTGCCAGCAGCTTAAACAATGAGCAGTTCTTC.

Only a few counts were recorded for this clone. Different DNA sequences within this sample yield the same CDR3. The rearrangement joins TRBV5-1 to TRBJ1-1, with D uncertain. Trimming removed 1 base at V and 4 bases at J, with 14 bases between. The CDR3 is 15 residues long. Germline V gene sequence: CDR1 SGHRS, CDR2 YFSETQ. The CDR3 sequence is CASSLKGTEGTEAFF. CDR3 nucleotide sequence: TGCGCCAGCAGCTTGAAAGGAACCGAGGGCACTGAAGCTTTCTTT.

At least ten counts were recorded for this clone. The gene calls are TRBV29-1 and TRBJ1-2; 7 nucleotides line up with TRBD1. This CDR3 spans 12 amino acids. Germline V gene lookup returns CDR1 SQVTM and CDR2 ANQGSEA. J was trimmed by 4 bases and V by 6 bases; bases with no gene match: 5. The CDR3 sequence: CSVGQTLYGYTF. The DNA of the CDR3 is TGCAGCGTGGGACAGACCCTCTATGGCTACACCTTC. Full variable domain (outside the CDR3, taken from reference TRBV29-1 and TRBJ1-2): SAVISQKPSRDICQRGTSLTIQCQVDSQVTMMFWYRQQPGQSLTLIATANQGSEATYESGFVIDKFPISRPNLTFSTLTVSNMSPEDSSIYLCSVGQTLYGYTFGSGTRLTVV.

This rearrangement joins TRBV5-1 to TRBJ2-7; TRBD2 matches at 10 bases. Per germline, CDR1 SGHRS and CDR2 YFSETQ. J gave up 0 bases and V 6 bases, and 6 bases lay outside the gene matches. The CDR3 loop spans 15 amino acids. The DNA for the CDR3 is TGCGCCAGCACCTTTAGCGGGAGGAGCTCCTACGAGCAGTACTTC. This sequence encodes CASTFSGRSSYEQYF.

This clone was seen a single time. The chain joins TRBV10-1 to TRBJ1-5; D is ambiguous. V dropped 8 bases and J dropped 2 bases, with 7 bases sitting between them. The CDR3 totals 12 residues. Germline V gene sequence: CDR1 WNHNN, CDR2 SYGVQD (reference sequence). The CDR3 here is CASGQGNQPQHF. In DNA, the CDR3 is TGCGCCAGCGGTCAGGGCAATCAGCCCCAGCATTTT.

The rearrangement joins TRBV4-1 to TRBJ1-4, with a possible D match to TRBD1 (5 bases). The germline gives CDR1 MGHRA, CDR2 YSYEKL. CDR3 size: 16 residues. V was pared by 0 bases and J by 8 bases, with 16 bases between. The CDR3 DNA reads TGCGCCAGCAGCCAAGAGGGGGGGTTTCCCGGGGAAAAACTGTTTTTT. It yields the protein CASSQEGGFPGEKLFF.

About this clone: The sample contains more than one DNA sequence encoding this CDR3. The CDR3 sequence is CASSLGSREETQYF. CDR3 nucleotide sequence: TGTGCCAGCAGCTTAGGTTCTAGAGAAGAGACCCAGTACTTC. This sequence joins TRBV7-9 and TRBJ2-5; D remains unclear. The CDR3 is made up of 14 amino acids. CDR1 SEHNR and CDR2 FQNEAQ come from the germline V gene (reference sequence). V was clipped by 1 base and J by 3 bases, with 9 bases between them.

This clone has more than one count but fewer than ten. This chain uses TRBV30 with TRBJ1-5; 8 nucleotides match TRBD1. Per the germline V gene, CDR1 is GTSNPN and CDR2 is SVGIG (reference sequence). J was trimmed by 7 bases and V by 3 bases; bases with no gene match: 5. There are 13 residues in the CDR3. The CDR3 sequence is CAWSATGDQPQHF. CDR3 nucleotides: TGTGCCTGGAGCGCGACAGGGGACCAGCCCCAGCATTTT. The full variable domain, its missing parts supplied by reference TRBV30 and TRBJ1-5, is SQTIHQWPATLVQPVGSPLSLECTVEGTSNPNLYWYRQAAGRGLQLLFYSVGIGQISSEVPQNLSASRPQDRQFILSSKKLLLSDSGFYLCAWSATGDQPQHFGDGTRLSIL.